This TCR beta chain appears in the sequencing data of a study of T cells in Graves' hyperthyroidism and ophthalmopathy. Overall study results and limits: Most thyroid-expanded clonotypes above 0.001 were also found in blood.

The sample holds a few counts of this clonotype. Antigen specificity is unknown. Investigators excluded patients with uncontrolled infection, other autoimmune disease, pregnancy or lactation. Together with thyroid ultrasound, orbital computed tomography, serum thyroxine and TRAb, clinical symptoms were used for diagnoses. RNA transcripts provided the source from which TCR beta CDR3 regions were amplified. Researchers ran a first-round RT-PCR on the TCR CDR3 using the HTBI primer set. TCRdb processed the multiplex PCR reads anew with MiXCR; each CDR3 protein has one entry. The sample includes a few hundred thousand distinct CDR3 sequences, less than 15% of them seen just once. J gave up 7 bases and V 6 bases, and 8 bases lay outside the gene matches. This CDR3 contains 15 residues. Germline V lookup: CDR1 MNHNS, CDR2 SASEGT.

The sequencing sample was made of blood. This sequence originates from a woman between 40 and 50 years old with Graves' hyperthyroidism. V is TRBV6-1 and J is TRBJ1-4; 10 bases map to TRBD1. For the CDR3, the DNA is TGTGCCAGCAGGCCCCCGGGACAGGGGACTGAAAAACTGTTTTTT. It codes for CASRPPGQGTEKLFF.